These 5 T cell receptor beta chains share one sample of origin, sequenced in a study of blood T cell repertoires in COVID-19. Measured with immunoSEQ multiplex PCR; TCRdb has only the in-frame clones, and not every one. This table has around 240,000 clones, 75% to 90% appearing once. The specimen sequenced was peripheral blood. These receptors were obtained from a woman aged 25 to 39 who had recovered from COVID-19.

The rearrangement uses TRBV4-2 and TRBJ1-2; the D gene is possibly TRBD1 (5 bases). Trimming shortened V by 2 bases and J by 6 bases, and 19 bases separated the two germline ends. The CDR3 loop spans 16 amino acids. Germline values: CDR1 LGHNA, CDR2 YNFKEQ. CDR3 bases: TGTGCCAGCAGCCAAAGAGGAGGGGCGAGGAGGGATGGCTACACCTTC. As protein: CASSQRGGARRDGYTF.

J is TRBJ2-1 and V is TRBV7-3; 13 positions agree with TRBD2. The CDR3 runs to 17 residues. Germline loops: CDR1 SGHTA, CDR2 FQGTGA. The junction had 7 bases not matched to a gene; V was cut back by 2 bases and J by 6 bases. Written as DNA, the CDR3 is TGTGCCAGCAGCTTAGGACCGACTAGCGGGGGGTTCAATGAGCAGTTCTTC. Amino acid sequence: CASSLGPTSGGFNEQFF.

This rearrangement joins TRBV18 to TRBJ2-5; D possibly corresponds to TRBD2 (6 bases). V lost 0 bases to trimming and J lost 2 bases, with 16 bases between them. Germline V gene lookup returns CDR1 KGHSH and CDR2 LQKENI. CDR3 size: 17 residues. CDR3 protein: CASSPPGWLAEQETQYF. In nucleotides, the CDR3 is TGTGCCAGCTCACCACCGGGTTGGTTAGCGGAGCAAGAGACCCAGTACTTC.

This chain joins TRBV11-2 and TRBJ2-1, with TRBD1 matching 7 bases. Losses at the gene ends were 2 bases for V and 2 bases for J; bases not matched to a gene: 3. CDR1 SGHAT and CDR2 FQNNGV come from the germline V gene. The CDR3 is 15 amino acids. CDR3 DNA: TGTGCCAGCAGCTTACACAGGGGTCCCTACAATGAGCAGTTCTTC. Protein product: CASSLHRGPYNEQFF.

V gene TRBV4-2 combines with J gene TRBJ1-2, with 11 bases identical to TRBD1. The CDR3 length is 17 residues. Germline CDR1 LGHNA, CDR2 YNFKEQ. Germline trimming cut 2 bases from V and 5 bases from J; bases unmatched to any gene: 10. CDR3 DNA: TGTGCCAGCAGCCAAACCTTCCGGGACAGGGGGGTGTATGGCTACACCTTC. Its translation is CASSQTFRDRGVYGYTF.